This T cell receptor (beta chain) originates from a study of blood T cell repertoires in COVID-19. Study at large: T cells, B-cell-depleted T cells, or PBMCs provided the cDNA or gDNA that served as material.

Germline V lookup: CDR1 MDHEN, CDR2 SYDVKM. Trimming stripped 4 bases from V and 8 bases from J, with 5 bases between. The CDR3 runs 10 residues. As handled by the study authors: Reference gene primer amplification gave nucleated cell count estimates. Clones were read by immunoSEQ multiplex PCR, and TCRdb kept only the in-frame ones, dropping some. V, J and clone size derive from that table, while D and trimming were established from the DNA sequence. Altogether about 80,000 clones are present, approximately 79% being singletons, with the ten largest covering roughly 15%. The origin of this receptor is a man aged 70 or older with active or convalescent COVID-19. Sequenced material: peripheral blood. The rearrangement uses TRBV28 and TRBJ1-2, with D unresolved. The CDR3 loop reads CASSYLGYTF. Here the CDR3 DNA reads TGTGCCAGCAGTTATCTAGGCTACACCTTC.